These 16 T cell receptor beta chains came from one sample sequenced in a study of blood T cells in healthy people across ages. A sample-barcoded 5' primer and a J-beta primer mix were used in a second PCR of about 7 to 12 cycles. MiXCR, applied by TCRdb to the 5' RACE reads, yields one record per CDR3 protein. This sample has hundreds of thousands of distinct CDR3 sequences, with 22% found just once. Sequenced material: blood. Receptors originate from a man in his sixties or seventies in good health.

This clonotype was picked up a small number of times. The genes are TRBV20-1 and TRBJ2-1; 13 bases match TRBD2. This CDR3 comprises 17 residues. The trim removed 5 bases at V and 5 bases at J, leaving 12 bases unmatched. Looked up from germline, CDR1 is DFQATT and CDR2 is SNEGSKA (reference sequence). The DNA of the CDR3 is TGCAGTGCTTCTCGGACTAGCGGGAGTTTTATCGACAATGAGCAGTTCTTC. This sequence encodes CSASRTSGSFIDNEQFF.

This clonotype has just a few counts. This chain links TRBV5-1 with TRBJ2-3; 7 bases line up with TRBD1. Germline assignment: CDR1 SGHRS and CDR2 YFSETQ. The CDR3 covers 15 residues. V gave up 7 bases and J gave up 5 bases; unmatched junction bases: 13. The CDR3 here is CASSIETGIGDTQYF. In DNA, the CDR3 is TGCGCCAGCTCCATCGAGACAGGGATTGGAGATACGCAGTATTTT.

This chain connects TRBV12-3 or TRBV12-4 to TRBJ1-2; TRBD1 is a possible D gene (6 bases). The CDR3 is 14 amino acids. The V end lost 2 bases, the J end lost 3 bases, and 10 bases lay between the germline ends. The CDR3 DNA follows: TGTGCCAGCAGTTTATTTTCAGGGGACTATGGCTACACCTTC. Its translation: CASSLFSGDYGYTF.

Only a few counts were recorded for this clonotype. The V call is TRBV6-5, the J call TRBJ1-2; perhaps TRBD1 as D (6 bases). The CDR3 loop spans 13 amino acids. The V gene lost 2 bases and the J gene lost 6 bases, with 10 bases spanning the gap. The germline gives CDR1 MNHEY, CDR2 SVGAGI. CDR3 region: CASSYGAGDGYTF. The CDR3, as DNA: TGTGCCAGCAGTTACGGGGCAGGGGATGGCTACACCTTC.

This clonotype came up a few times. V is TRBV12-3 or TRBV12-4 and J is TRBJ2-7; a possible D gene is TRBD2 (5 bases). V was clipped by 9 bases and J by 4 bases, with 7 bases between them. This CDR3 region has 10 residues. CDR3 residues: CASRGYEQYF. In DNA form, the CDR3 reads TGTGCCAGTCGGGGATACGAGCAGTACTTC.

The sample holds a few counts of this clonotype. The chain employs TRBV28 and TRBJ2-3; D gene unclear. Germline V gene sequence: CDR1 MDHEN, CDR2 SYDVKM. Trimming stripped 7 bases from V and 11 bases from J, with 16 bases between. The CDR3 is 12 amino acids. The chain's CDR3 is CASTGDRVGQYF. DNA of the CDR3: TGTGCCAGCACCGGAGACCGCGTGGGGCAGTATTTT.

This clonotype has more than one count but fewer than ten. This chain connects TRBV3-1 to TRBJ2-3, with no clear D. CDR1 is LGHDT and CDR2 is YNNKEL in the germline V gene (reference sequence). The CDR3 sequence is 15 residues long. V was pared by 5 bases and J by 1 base, with 13 bases between. The CDR3 loop reads CASSSPLIRTDTQYF. DNA of the CDR3: TGTGCCAGCAGCAGCCCCCTCATCCGCACAGATACGCAGTATTTT.

The rearrangement links TRBV5-1 to TRBJ1-1; D possibly corresponds to TRBD1 (5 bases). Looked up from germline, CDR1 is SGHRS and CDR2 is YFSETQ. Between the trimmed V and J ends, which lost 6 bases and 4 bases, there was a span of 22 bases. This CDR3 has 16 residues. This chain's CDR3 is CASTRDQTVRTTEAFF. CDR3 nucleotide sequence: TGCGCCAGCACCCGGGACCAGACGGTGAGAACCACTGAAGCTTTCTTT.

This clonotype was found a few times. The V gene is TRBV12-3 or TRBV12-4, the J gene TRBJ2-1; TRBD1 matches 8 bases. The length of the CDR3 is 15 residues. V lost 1 base, J lost 7 bases, and 6 bases stayed unmatched. This chain's CDR3 is CASSLGQGALNEQFF. CDR3 nucleotide sequence: TGTGCCAGCAGTTTAGGCCAGGGGGCGTTAAATGAGCAGTTCTTC.

The chain links TRBV12-3 or TRBV12-4 to TRBJ2-1; D is perhaps TRBD1 or TRBD2 (5 bases each). The J call may be faulty, since TRBJ2-5 better matches the DNA end. CDR3 length: 15 amino acids. CDR3 nucleotide sequence: TGTGCCAGCAGCGTGGGGACCTCTAATCAGTGGACCCAGTACTTC. Translating gives CASSVGTSNQWTQYF.

The V and J genes are TRBV20-1 and TRBJ2-3; the D gene could be TRBD1 or TRBD2 (5 bases each). Germline-derived CDR1 and CDR2 are DFQATT and SNEGSKA (reference sequence). The germline V and J ends were trimmed by 1 base and 1 base, with 9 bases remaining between them. The CDR3 runs 14 residues. The CDR3 is CSARGGGGTDTQYF. The CDR3 DNA reads TGCAGTGCTAGAGGTGGGGGAGGCACAGATACGCAGTATTTT.

In its sample, this clonotype was seen many times. The J gene is TRBJ1-2, the V gene TRBV10-3; 10 nucleotides match TRBD1. The CDR3 runs to 17 residues. V dropped 0 bases and J dropped 2; count of bases not matched to a gene: 6. In germline, CDR1 is ENHRY, CDR2 SYGVKD. This CDR3 reads CAISESERTGGNYGYTF. The CDR3 nucleotides read TGTGCCATCAGTGAGTCGGAGAGGACAGGGGGGAACTATGGCTACACCTTC.

This clonotype was detected only a few times. This chain joins TRBV29-1 and TRBJ2-5, with D possibly TRBD2 on 6 matching bases. Germline V CDR1 and CDR2: SQVTM, ANQGSEA. CDR3 length equals 13 residues. V lost 4 bases and J lost 5, with 14 bases in between. The CDR3 nucleotides are TGCAGCGTTGGGGGGGACTCAGGGGAGACCCAGTACTTC. This sequence encodes CSVGGDSGETQYF.

The chain uses TRBV12-5 and TRBJ1-2; the match to TRBD1 covers 7 bases. This CDR3 has 13 residues. Trimming took 5 bases from V and 1 from J; bases not matched to a gene: 1. Germline CDR1 and CDR2: LGHNT and FRNRAP. The CDR3 DNA reads as TGTGCTAGTGGTCGGGACAGTAACTATGGCTACACCTTC. Translated, it gives CASGRDSNYGYTF.

Only a few counts were recorded for this clonotype. One end of the junction is discordant with germline, which a read error may explain. The rearrangement joins TRBV12-3 or TRBV12-4 to TRBJ1-3, with D hard to call. The CDR3 contains 12 residues. The CDR3 here is CASRLGPSTIYF. Written as DNA, the CDR3 is TGTGCCAGCAGGTTAGGGCCGAGCACCATATATTTT.

This clonotype is a singleton in its sample. V usage is TRBV11-2 and J usage is TRBJ2-3, with 7 nucleotides matching TRBD2. J lost 2 bases, V lost 0 bases, and 11 bases had no gene match. CDR1 is SGHAT and CDR2 is FQNNGV in the germline V gene. The CDR3 extends over 18 amino acids. The CDR3 region is CASSLDKYSAGDTDTQYF. CDR3 bases: TGTGCCAGCAGCTTAGATAAATATTCGGCGGGAGACACAGATACGCAGTATTTT.